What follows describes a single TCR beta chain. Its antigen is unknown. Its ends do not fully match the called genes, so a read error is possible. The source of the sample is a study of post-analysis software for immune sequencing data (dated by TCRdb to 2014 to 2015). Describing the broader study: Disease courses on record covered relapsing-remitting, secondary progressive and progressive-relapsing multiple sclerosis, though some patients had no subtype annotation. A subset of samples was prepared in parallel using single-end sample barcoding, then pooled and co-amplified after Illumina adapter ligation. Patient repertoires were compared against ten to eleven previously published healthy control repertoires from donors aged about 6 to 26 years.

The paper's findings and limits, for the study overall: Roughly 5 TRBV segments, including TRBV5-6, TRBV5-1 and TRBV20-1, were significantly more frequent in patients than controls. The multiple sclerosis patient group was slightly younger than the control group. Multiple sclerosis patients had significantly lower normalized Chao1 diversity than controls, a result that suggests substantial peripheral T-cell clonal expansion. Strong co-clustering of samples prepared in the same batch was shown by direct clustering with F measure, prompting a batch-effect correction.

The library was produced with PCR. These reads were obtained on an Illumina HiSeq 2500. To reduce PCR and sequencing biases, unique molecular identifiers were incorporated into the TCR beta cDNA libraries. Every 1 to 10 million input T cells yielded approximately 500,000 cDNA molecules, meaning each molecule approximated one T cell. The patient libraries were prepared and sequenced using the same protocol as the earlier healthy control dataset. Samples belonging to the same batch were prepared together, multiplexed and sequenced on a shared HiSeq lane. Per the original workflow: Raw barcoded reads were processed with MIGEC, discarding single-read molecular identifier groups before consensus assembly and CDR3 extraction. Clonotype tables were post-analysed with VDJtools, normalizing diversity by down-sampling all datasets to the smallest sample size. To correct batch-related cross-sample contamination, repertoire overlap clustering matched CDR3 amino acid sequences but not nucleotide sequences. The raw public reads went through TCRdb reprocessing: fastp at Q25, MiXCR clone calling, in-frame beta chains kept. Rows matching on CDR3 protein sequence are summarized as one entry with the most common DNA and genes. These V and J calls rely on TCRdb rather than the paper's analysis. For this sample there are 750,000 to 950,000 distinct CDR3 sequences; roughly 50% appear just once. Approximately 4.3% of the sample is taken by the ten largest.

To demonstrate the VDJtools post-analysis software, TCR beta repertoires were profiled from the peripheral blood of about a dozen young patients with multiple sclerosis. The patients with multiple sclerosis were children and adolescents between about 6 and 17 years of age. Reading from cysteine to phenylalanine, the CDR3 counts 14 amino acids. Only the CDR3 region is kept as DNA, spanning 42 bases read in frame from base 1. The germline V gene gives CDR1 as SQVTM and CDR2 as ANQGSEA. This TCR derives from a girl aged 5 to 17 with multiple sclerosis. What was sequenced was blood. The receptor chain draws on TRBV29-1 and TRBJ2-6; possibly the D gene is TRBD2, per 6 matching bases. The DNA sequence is TGCAGCGTTGACGGCGGGGCTGGGGCCAACGTCCGGACTTTC. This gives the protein CSVDGGAGANVRTF.